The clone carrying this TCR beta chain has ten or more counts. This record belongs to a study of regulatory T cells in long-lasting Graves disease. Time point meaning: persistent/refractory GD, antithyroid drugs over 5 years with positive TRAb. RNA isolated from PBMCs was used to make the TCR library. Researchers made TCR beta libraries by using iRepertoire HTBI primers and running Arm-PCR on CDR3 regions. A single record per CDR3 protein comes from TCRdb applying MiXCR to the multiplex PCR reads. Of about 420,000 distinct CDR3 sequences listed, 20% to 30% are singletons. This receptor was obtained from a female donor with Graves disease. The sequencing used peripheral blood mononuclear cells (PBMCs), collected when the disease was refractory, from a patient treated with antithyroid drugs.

The CDR3 loop is CAIEAGDSDYEQYF. DNA of the CDR3: TGTGCCATAGAAGCGGGAGACTCCGACTACGAGCAGTACTTC. The chain recombines TRBV10-3 with TRBJ2-7; TRBD2 aligns across 8 bases. Germline CDR1 and CDR2: ENHRY and SYGVKD. This CDR3 is 14 amino acids long. Trimming took 9 bases from V and 3 from J; bases not matched to a gene: 10.